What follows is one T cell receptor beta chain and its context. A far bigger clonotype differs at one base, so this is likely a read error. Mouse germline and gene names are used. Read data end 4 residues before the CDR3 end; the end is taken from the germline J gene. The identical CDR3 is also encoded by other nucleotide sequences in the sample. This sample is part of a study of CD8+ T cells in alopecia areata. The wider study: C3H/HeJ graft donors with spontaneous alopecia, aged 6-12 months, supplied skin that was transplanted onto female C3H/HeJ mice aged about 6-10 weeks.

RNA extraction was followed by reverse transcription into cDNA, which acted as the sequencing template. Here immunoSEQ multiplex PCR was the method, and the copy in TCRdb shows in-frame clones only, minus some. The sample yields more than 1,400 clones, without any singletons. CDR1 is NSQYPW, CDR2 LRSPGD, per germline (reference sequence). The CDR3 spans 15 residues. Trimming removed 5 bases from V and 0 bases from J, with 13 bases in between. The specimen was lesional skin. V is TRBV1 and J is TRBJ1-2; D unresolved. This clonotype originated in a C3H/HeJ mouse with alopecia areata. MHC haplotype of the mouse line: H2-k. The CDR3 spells CTCSPSGVANSDYTF. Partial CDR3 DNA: TGCACCTGCAGTCCCTCAGGAGTCGCAAACTCC. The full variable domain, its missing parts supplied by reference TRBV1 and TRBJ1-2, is VTLLEQNPRWRLVPRGQAVNLRCILKNSQYPWMSWYQQDLQKQLQWLFTLRSPGDKEVKSLPGADYLATRVTDTELRLQVANMSQGRTLYCTCSPSGVANSDYTFGSGTRLLVI.